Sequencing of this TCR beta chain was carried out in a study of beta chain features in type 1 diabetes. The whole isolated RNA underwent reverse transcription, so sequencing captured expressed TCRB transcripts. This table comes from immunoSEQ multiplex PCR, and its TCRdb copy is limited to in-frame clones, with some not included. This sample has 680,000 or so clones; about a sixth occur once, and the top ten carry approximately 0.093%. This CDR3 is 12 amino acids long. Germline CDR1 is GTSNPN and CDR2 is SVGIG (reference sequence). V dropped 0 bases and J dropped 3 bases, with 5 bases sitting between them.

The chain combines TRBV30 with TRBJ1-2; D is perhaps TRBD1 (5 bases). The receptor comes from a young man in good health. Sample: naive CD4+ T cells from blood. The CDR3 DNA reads TGTGCCTGGAGTGTGGGACACTATGGCTACACCTTC. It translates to CAWSVGHYGYTF. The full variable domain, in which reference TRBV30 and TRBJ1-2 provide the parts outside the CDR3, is SQTIHQWPATLVQPVGSPLSLECTVEGTSNPNLYWYRQAAGRGLQLLFYSVGIGQISSEVPQNLSASRPQDRQFILSSKKLLLSDSGFYLCAWSVGHYGYTFGSGTRLTVV.